The 18 T cell receptor beta chains listed next were all sequenced from one sample in a study of CD8+CD57+ T cells in acquired aplastic anemia. Using genomic DNA as the template, TCR beta VDJ and CDR3 profiling was carried out. TCRdb itself ran the reads through MiXCR, one entry per CDR3 protein. The sample consists of about 190,000 distinct CDR3 sequences, around 59% of them appearing once. Sequencing was performed on sorted CD4+, CD8+, or CD8+CD57+ T cells (not recorded which) from PBMCs. These receptors all stem from a human donor in good health, serving as a control.

The V and J genes are TRBV2 and TRBJ1-5; 9 bases map to TRBD1. Germline CDR1 is SNHLY and CDR2 is FYNNEI. The trim removed 5 bases at V and 0 bases at J, leaving 5 bases unmatched. The CDR3 has 16 residues. In DNA, the CDR3 is TGTGCCAGCAGTTCCGGACAGGGGAATAGCAATCAGCCCCAGCATTTT. Protein product: CASSSGQGNSNQPQHF.

This clonotype showed up just a few times. A much larger clone lies one base from this, so it may be a read error. The rearrangement uses TRBV4-3 and TRBJ1-6; 8 positions match TRBD1. Per germline, CDR1 LGHNA and CDR2 YSLEER. The CDR3 totals 15 residues. J gave up 9 bases and V 8 bases, and 12 bases lay outside the gene matches. The CDR3 bases are TGCGCCAGCGGCCCCCATGACAGGGGCAGTTCACCCCTCCACTTT. It yields the protein CASGPHDRGSSPLHF.

The chain has TRBV5-1 and TRBJ2-3; D possibly corresponds to TRBD1 (8 bases). V lost 4 bases and J 0 bases, leaving 15 bases between the germline ends. CDR1 and CDR2 (germline): SGHRS, YFSETQ. CDR3 length: 16 residues. For the CDR3, the DNA is TGCGCCAGCAGCCAAACAGGGGGGGGCAGCACAGATACGCAGTATTTT. Translation gives CASSQTGGGSTDTQYF.

This clonotype occurred many times. The chain joins TRBV4-1 to TRBJ2-7; 7 bases map to TRBD2. J gave up 2 bases and V 10 bases, and 11 bases lay outside the gene matches. Per germline, CDR1 MGHRA and CDR2 YSYEKL. This CDR3 contains 14 residues. CDR3 coding DNA: TGCGCCACCCGGAGCGCGGCGGGGGCCTACGAGCAGTACTTC. Translated: CATRSAAGAYEQYF.

Regarding this clonotype: A clone one base away is much larger, so this may be a read error. The V call is TRBV6-5, the J call TRBJ1-4, with D possibly being TRBD1 (5 bases). Germline V gene lookup returns CDR1 MNHEY and CDR2 SVGAGI. CDR3 length: 15 residues. The CDR3, as DNA: TGTGCCAACAGTGAAATGGGGGCAACTAATGAAAAACTGTTTTTT. Protein sequence: CANSEMGATNEKLFF.

This chain joins TRBV25-1 and TRBJ2-5; 7 bases align to TRBD1. The CDR3 extends over 15 amino acids. CDR1 and CDR2 from the germline V gene are MGHDK and SYGVNS. The V and J ends lost 2 bases and 3 bases, in that order; junction bases with no gene match: 6. The CDR3 loop is CASSERTGGKETQYF. The CDR3, as DNA: TGTGCCAGCAGTGAACGGACAGGAGGAAAAGAGACCCAGTACTTC.

The chain combines TRBV24-1 with TRBJ2-3; D is possibly TRBD2 (6 bases). Trimming pared 2 bases from V and 3 bases from J, leaving 11 bases between. The CDR3 length is 15 residues. CDR1 and CDR2 (germline): KGHDR, SFDVKD. The CDR3: CATSDSGRGTDTQYF. CDR3 bases: TGTGCCACCAGTGATTCAGGGCGGGGAACAGATACGCAGTATTTT.

The chain has TRBV15 and TRBJ1-2; 7 bases align to TRBD1. V gave up 2 bases and J gave up 2 bases; unmatched junction bases: 8. The CDR3 runs to 16 residues. Germline-derived CDR1 and CDR2 are LNHNV and YYDKDF (reference sequence). The CDR3 nucleotides read TGTGCCACCAGCAGAACCGGGACAGAATTAAACTATGGCTACACCTTC. Translating gives CATSRTGTELNYGYTF.

In the case of this clonotype: Here the CDR3 omits its conserved ending phenylalanine or tryptophan, so a read error is the likely source. The rearrangement joins TRBV6-2 or TRBV6-3 to TRBJ2-7; TRBD2 might be the D (5 bases). This CDR3 has 16 amino acids. V lost 2 bases and J 2 bases, leaving 16 bases between the germline ends. Per germline, CDR1 MNHEY and CDR2 SVGEGT. The CDR3 protein is CASSYDPSREPYEQYP. The CDR3 DNA follows: TGTGCCAGCAGTTACGACCCATCAAGGGAGCCCTACGAGCAGTACCCC.

This clonotype was seen a handful of times. This chain uses TRBV7-2 with TRBJ2-7; D may be TRBD2 (5 bases). Trimming stripped 5 bases from V and 6 bases from J, with 14 bases between. This CDR3 comprises 13 residues. The germline CDR1 and CDR2 sequences are SGHTA and FQGNSA. The CDR3 DNA reads as TGTGCCAGCAGCGCAGGACGGAGCGGCGAGCAGTACTTC. Amino acid sequence: CASSAGRSGEQYF.

This clonotype has ten or more counts. V usage is TRBV7-3 and J usage is TRBJ2-6; D not certain. The V and J ends lost 6 bases and 0 bases respectively, with 9 bases between them. Germline CDR1 reads SGHTA; CDR2 reads FQGTGA. The CDR3 spans 15 residues. In nucleotides, the CDR3 is TGTGCCAGCAGACCTGGATTCTCTGGGGCCAACGTCCTGACTTTC. Protein: CASRPGFSGANVLTF.

The rearrangement joins TRBV19 to TRBJ1-1; no firm D call. Trimming pared 3 bases from V and 4 bases from J, leaving 18 bases between. The length of the CDR3 is 16 residues. The V gene's germline CDR1 is LNHDA and CDR2 SQIVND (reference sequence). The CDR3 loop is CASSIMGSRGGTEAFF. The CDR3 bases are TGTGCCAGTAGTATTATGGGCTCCCGAGGAGGCACTGAAGCTTTCTTT.

The chain employs TRBV2 and TRBJ2-7; D is unresolved. The J call may be incorrect, as the DNA end agrees better with TRBJ2-4. The germline V gene has CDR1 SNHLY and CDR2 FYNNEI. The CDR3 extends over 14 amino acids. The CDR3 DNA reads TGTGCCAGCAGGAGAGTGATAGCCAAAAACATTCAGTACTTC. Translating it yields CASRRVIAKNIQYF.

The chain couples TRBV12-3 or TRBV12-4 to TRBJ1-1; weak D call: TRBD1 (5 bases). The length of the CDR3 is 14 residues. V shed 7 bases and J shed 1 base, with 13 bases lying between them. This CDR3 reads CASTSGLTNTEAFF. The CDR3 DNA reads as TGTGCCAGCACCTCAGGGTTAACGAACACTGAAGCTTTCTTT.

The chain employs TRBV14 and TRBJ2-1; 8 positions agree with TRBD2. This CDR3 comprises 18 residues. Unmatched junction bases numbered 22, after V lost 3 bases and J lost 12 bases. Germline assignment: CDR1 SGHDN and CDR2 FVKESK. CDR3 DNA: TGTGCCAGCAGCCACTCATACCTTCGGGGGGGCTCCACAGATACGCAGTTCTTC. It codes for CASSHSYLRGGSTDTQFF. The full variable domain, its missing parts supplied by reference TRBV14 and TRBJ2-1, is EAGVTQFPSHSVIEKGQTVTLRCDPISGHDNLYWYRRVMGKEIKFLLHFVKESKQDESGMPNNRFLAERTGGTYSTLKVQPAELEDSGVYFCASSHSYLRGGSTDTQFFGPGTRLTVL.

This chain connects TRBV24-1 to TRBJ1-2; D is unclear. Trimming shortened V by 12 bases and J by 5 bases, and 6 bases separated the two germline ends. This CDR3 has 9 residues. The germline CDR1 and CDR2 sequences are KGHDR and SFDVKD. The CDR3 bases are TGTGCCTCTCTATATGGCTACACCTTC. Translation: CASLYGYTF.

This chain's CDR3 is CASSFRGGSTDTQYF. The CDR3 DNA follows: TGTGCCAGCAGTTTCAGGGGGGGAAGCACAGATACGCAGTATTTT. The chain recombines TRBV6-6 with TRBJ2-3; D is perhaps TRBD1 or TRBD2 (7 bases each). The CDR3 is 15 amino acids. Germline V CDR1 and CDR2: MNHNY, SVGAGI (reference sequence). Trimming removed 4 bases from V and 0 bases from J, with 11 bases in between.

With respect to this clonotype: This clone may be a read error of a much larger clone one base away. The CDR3 DNA reads TGCGCCAGCAGCAAGTTGGGGGTCGGAAAACTGTCTTTT. Translated, it gives CASSKLGVGKLSF. V is TRBV4-1 and J is TRBJ1-4; D perhaps matches TRBD1 (5 bases). The CDR3 is made up of 13 amino acids. The V gene's germline CDR1 is MGHRA and CDR2 YSYEKL.